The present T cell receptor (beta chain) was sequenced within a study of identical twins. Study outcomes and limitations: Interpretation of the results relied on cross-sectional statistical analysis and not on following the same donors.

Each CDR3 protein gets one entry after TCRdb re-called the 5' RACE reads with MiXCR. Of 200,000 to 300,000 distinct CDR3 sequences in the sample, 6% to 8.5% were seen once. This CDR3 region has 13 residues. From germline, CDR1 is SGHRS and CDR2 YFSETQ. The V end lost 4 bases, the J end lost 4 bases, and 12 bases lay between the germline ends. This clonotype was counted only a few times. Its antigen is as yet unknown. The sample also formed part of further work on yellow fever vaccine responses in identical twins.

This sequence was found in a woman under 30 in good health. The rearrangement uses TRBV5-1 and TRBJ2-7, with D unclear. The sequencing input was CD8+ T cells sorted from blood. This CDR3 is CASSPGPRYEQYF. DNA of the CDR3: TGCGCCAGCAGCCCGGGCCCACGGTACGAGCAGTACTTC.